This record concerns one TCR beta chain sequence. These data are taken from a study of spatial heterogeneity in lung cancer. TCRdb reanalysed the 5' RACE reads using MiXCR and keeps one entry per CDR3 protein. The table includes about 43,000 distinct CDR3 sequences, approximately 24% detected once. There are 15 residues in the CDR3. Germline CDR1 reads SGHAT; CDR2 reads FQNNGV. V gave up 3 bases and J gave up 7 bases; unmatched junction bases: 8. Time point indicated: blood at routine non-recurrence follow-up after resection. This TCR was recovered from a female donor with early-stage non-small cell lung cancer. The chain has TRBV11-2 and TRBJ2-2, with TRBD1 identical over 7 bases. Sequenced material: PBMCs, taken at follow-up. The CDR3 DNA reads TGTGCCAGCAGCTTCTTAGGGGGCGCAAACGGGGAGCTGTTTTTT. Translation gives CASSFLGGANGELFF.